This T cell receptor beta chain was identified during a study of human T cells and chemical hapten exposure. Study-wide results and caveats: Versus controls, expanded TCRs had significantly more large CDR3 similarity clusters.

Using its own MiXCR run on the RACE reads, TCRdb lists one record per CDR3 protein. This sample has about 380,000 distinct CDR3 sequences, with roughly 4.8% found just once. Time point defined: patch test 1, 2 weeks after DPC sensitization. Treatment defined: therapeutic diphenylcyclopropenone sensitization with weekly scalp DPC. Trimming removed 0 bases from V and 6 bases from J; junction bases left unmatched: 2. The germline V gene has CDR1 LNHNV and CDR2 YYDKDF (reference sequence). This CDR3 is 14 amino acids long. This clonotype has at least ten counts. The antigen is unknown. The clonotype comes from a woman in her forties or fifties with alopecia areata. Some clones in this sample may be carry-over from other donors' samples. The J gene is TRBJ2-1, the V gene TRBV15, with TRBD1 identical over 7 bases. Material: whole blood, obtained in connection with sensitization to the hapten diphenylcyclopropenone (DPC). CDR3 residues: CATSRERQGNEQFF. CDR3 DNA sequence: TGTGCCACCAGCAGAGAAAGACAGGGCAATGAGCAGTTCTTC.